Described below is a single T cell receptor (beta chain) sequence and its context. The source of the sample is a study of blood T cell repertoires in COVID-19. Overall study context: Samples came from the United States, Italy and Spain, spanning acute and convalescent COVID-19.

The V gene lost 8 bases and the J gene lost 3 bases, with 11 bases spanning the gap. Germline CDR1 is WSHSY and CDR2 is SAAADI. The CDR3 covers 13 residues. Profiling relied on immunoSEQ multiplex PCR, and the TCRdb table lists in-frame clones only, not all of them. The sample lists some 150,000 clones; approximately 84% were seen once. V usage is TRBV10-2 and J usage is TRBJ1-5; tentatively, D is TRBD1 (6 bases). The sequence was obtained from a man aged 35-49 years with acute or convalescent COVID-19. The sequenced material came from peripheral blood. CDR3 sequence (DNA): TGCGCCAGCTCGGACAGCCTCAATCAGCCCCAGCATTTT. Amino acid sequence: CASSDSLNQPQHF.